Each of the 14 T cell receptor beta chains below was sequenced from the same sample in a study of blood T cell repertoires in COVID-19. Assay: immunoSEQ multiplex PCR; the TCRdb copy retains only in-frame clones and omits some. The sample includes over 70,000 clones, 70% to 80% of them seen just once. Material for sequencing was peripheral blood. These receptors were obtained from a man between 65 and 85 years old with active or convalescent COVID-19.

A single count supports this clone. CDR3 region: CASSLGLPGANVLTF. In DNA form, the CDR3 reads TGCGCCAGCAGCTTGGGCCTACCTGGGGCCAACGTCCTGACTTTC. The chain recombines TRBV5-1 with TRBJ2-6; no clear D gene. Germline values: CDR1 SGHRS, CDR2 YFSETQ. V dropped 0 bases and J dropped 2 bases, with 6 bases sitting between them. The CDR3 totals 15 residues.

The chain links TRBV5-4 to TRBJ2-3; D possibly corresponds to TRBD2 (6 bases). In germline, CDR1 is SGHNT, CDR2 YYREEE (reference sequence). Deletions cut 3 bases from V and 0 bases from J, with 17 bases between. This CDR3 has 17 amino acids. DNA for the CDR3: TGTGCCAGCAGCTCAATGACCGTGGGGACTAGCACAGATACGCAGTATTTT. It specifies CASSSMTVGTSTDTQYF.

CDR3 in DNA: TGCGCCAGCAGCTCCGGGACAGTTAACTATGGCTACACCTTC. Amino acids: CASSSGTVNYGYTF. This chain uses TRBV5-1 with TRBJ1-2, with TRBD1 identical over 7 bases. The germline V gene encodes CDR1 SGHRS and CDR2 YFSETQ. V was pared by 3 bases and J by 1 base, with 3 bases of the junction left unmatched. CDR3 length: 14 amino acids.

J is TRBJ1-5 and V is TRBV5-8; 7 positions match TRBD1. Germline CDR1 SGHTS, CDR2 YDEGEE. The V and J ends lost 0 bases and 10 bases, in that order; junction bases with no gene match: 10. The CDR3 consists of 15 residues. CDR3 in amino acids: CASSLGGTDPRPQHF. The CDR3 DNA is TGTGCCAGCAGCTTGGGGGGGACAGACCCCCGACCCCAGCATTTT.

This clone showed up just a few times. The chain uses TRBV3-1 (or the pseudogene TRBV3-2) and TRBJ2-1; a weak D match, TRBD2 (5 bases). The ends were cut back, 0 bases at V and 13 bases at J, with 10 bases in the middle. In germline, CDR1 is LGHDT, CDR2 YNNKEL (reference sequence). The CDR3 has 12 residues. The CDR3 DNA reads as TGTGCCAGCAGCCAAGATAAGAGGGATCAGTTCTTC. As protein: CASSQDKRDQFF.

The V call is TRBV5-1, the J call TRBJ2-7, with 12 bases aligning to TRBD1. CDR3 length: 15 residues. The trim removed 8 bases at V and 7 bases at J, leaving 13 bases unmatched. Germline values: CDR1 SGHRS, CDR2 YFSETQ. CDR3 sequence (DNA): TGCGCCAGTAAGTCTCCGGGACAGGGGGCCAGGGAGCAGTACTTC. It specifies CASKSPGQGAREQYF.

This sequence joins TRBV7-6 and TRBJ2-1; TRBD2 agrees at 9 bases. Trimming took 0 bases from V and 4 from J; bases not matched to a gene: 4. CDR1 is SGHVS, CDR2 FNYEAQ, per germline. The CDR3 has 16 amino acids. The chain's CDR3 is CASSLANLAGYNEQFF. The DNA of the CDR3 is TGTGCCAGCAGCTTAGCGAACCTAGCGGGGTACAATGAGCAGTTCTTC.

A single count supports this clone. This sequence joins TRBV6-6 and TRBJ1-1, with D hard to call. The CDR3 sequence is 13 residues long. The V gene's germline CDR1 is MNHNY and CDR2 SVGAGI (reference sequence). Deletions cut 2 bases from V and 1 base from J, with 5 bases between. The CDR3 nucleotides are TGTGCCAGCAGTTACCTAGCGAACACTGAAGCTTTCTTT. This gives the protein CASSYLANTEAFF.

This rearrangement joins TRBV6-4 to TRBJ1-2; D perhaps matches TRBD1 (6 bases). Deletions cut 6 bases from V and 3 bases from J, with 17 bases between. CDR1 and CDR2 (germline): MRHNA, SNTAGT. This CDR3 region has 15 residues. The CDR3 sequence: CASRESLTGDYGYTF. The CDR3 DNA is TGTGCCAGCAGAGAATCCCTGACAGGCGACTATGGCTACACCTTC.

This chain links TRBV5-1 with TRBJ1-6; unclear D gene. The CDR3 contains 14 residues. Trimming removed 3 bases at V and 7 bases at J, with 11 bases between. CDR1 is SGHRS and CDR2 is YFSETQ in the germline V gene. CDR3 DNA: TGCGCCAGCAGCTCGGGAACAGAGAATTCACCCCTCCACTTT. The encoded protein is CASSSGTENSPLHF.

J is TRBJ2-1 and V is TRBV29-1, with 9 bases that match TRBD2. Germline values: CDR1 SQVTM, CDR2 ANQGSEA. V trimming: 3 bases; J trimming: 0 bases; junction bases outside the gene matches: 6. The CDR3 loop spans 16 amino acids. This CDR3 reads CSVDVLAGSSYNEQFF. The CDR3 DNA reads TGCAGCGTTGATGTTCTAGCGGGGAGCTCCTACAATGAGCAGTTCTTC.

The chain has TRBV28 and TRBJ1-1; D call uncertain. Germline CDR1 is MDHEN and CDR2 is SYDVKM. The CDR3 is made up of 14 amino acids. V was trimmed by 7 bases and J by 4 bases, leaving 16 bases between them. The CDR3 reads CASILGREGTEAFF. In nucleotides, the CDR3 is TGTGCCAGCATCCTTGGACGGGAGGGCACTGAAGCTTTCTTT. Full variable domain (outside the CDR3, taken from reference TRBV28 and TRBJ1-1): DVKVTQSSRYLVKRTGEKVFLECVQDMDHENMFWYRQDPGLGLRLIYFSYDVKMKEKGDIPEGYSVSREKKERFSLILESASTNQTSMYLCASILGREGTEAFFGQGTRLTVV.

In its sample, this clone was seen a few times. The rearrangement uses TRBV3-1 (or the pseudogene TRBV3-2) and TRBJ2-1; 7 bases align to TRBD2. Germline lookup yields CDR1 LGHDT and CDR2 YNNKEL (reference sequence). This CDR3 spans 17 amino acids. Trimming cost V 0 bases and J 5 bases; bases outside gene matches: 10. The CDR3 loop reads CASSQEVRAGDHNEQFF. DNA for the CDR3: TGTGCCAGCAGCCAAGAGGTACGGGCGGGGGATCACAATGAGCAGTTCTTC.

J is TRBJ2-3 and V is TRBV24-1; a possible D gene is TRBD1 (6 bases). CDR3 size: 19 residues. V dropped 2 bases and J dropped 2 bases, with 22 bases sitting between them. CDR1 is KGHDR, CDR2 SFDVKD, per germline. CDR3 DNA: TGTGCCACCAGTGATTCAACCCCTAGGGGGACACTTGACACAGATACGCAGTATTTT. This encodes CATSDSTPRGTLDTDTQYF.